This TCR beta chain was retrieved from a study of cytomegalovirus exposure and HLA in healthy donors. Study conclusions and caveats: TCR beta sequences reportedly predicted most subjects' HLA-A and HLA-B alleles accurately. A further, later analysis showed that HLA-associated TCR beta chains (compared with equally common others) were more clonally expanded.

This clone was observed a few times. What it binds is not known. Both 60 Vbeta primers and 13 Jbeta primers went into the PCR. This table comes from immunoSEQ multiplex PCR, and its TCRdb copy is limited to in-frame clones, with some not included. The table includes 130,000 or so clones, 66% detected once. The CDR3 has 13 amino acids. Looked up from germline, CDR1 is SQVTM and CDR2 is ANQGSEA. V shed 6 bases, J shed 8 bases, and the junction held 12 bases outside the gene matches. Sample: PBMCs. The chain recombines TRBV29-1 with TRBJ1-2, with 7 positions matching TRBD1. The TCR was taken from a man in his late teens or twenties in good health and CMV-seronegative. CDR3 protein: CSVGPDREYGYTF. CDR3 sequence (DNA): TGCAGCGTCGGACCAGACAGGGAATACGGCTACACCTTC. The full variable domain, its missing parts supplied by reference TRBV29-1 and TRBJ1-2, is SAVISQKPSRDICQRGTSLTIQCQVDSQVTMMFWYRQQPGQSLTLIATANQGSEATYESGFVIDKFPISRPNLTFSTLTVSNMSPEDSSIYLCSVGPDREYGYTFGSGTRLTVV.